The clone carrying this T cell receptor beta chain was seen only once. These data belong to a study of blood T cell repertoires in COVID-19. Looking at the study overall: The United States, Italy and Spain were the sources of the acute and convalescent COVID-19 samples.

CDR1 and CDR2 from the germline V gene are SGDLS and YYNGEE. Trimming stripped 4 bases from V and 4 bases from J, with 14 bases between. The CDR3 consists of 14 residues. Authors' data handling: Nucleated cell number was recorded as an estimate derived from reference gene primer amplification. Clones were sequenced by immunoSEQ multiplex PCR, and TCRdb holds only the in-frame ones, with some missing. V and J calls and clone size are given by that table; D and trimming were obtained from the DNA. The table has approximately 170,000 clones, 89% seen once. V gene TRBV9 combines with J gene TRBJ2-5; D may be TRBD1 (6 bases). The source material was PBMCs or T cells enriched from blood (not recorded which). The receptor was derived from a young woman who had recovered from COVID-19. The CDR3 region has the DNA TGTGCCAGCAGCTCAGACCAGGGGCGAGAGACCCAGTACTTC. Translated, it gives CASSSDQGRETQYF.